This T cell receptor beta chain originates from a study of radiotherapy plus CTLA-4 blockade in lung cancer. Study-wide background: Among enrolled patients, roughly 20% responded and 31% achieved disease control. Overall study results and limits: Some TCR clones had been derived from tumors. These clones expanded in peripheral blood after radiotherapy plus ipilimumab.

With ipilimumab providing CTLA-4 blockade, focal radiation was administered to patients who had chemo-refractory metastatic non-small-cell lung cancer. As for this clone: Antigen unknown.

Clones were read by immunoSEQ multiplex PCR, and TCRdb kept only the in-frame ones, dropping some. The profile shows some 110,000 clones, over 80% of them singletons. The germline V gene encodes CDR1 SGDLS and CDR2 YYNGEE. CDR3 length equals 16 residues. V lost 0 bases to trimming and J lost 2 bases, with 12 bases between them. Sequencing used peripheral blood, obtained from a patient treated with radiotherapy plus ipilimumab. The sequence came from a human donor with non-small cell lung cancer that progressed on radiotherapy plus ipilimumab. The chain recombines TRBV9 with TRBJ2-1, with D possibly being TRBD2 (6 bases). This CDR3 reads CASSVGRAETYNEQFF. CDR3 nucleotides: TGTGCCAGCAGCGTAGGGAGGGCTGAAACCTACAATGAGCAGTTCTTC.